These T cell receptor beta chains were read from a single sample in a study of CD8 T cell repertoires and HIV-1 epitope variants. No cognate antigen is known for these TCRs. Repertoires were generated with immunoSEQ multiplex PCR, while TCRdb's copy carries only in-frame clones and drops some. Here the sample spans 5,500 to 7,500 clones, 64% being singletons. The sequenced sample was cultured CD8+ T cells derived from PBMCs. The receptors derive from a male donor with HIV. Each CDR3 is given with its conserved first and last residue.

v_call	j_call	cdr3_aa
TRBV7-6	TRBJ2-1	CASSLDGASEQFF
TRBV7-9	TRBJ2-7	CASSSDPQPEQYF
TRBV28	TRBJ2-5	CASSRESGGQETQYF
TRBV13	TRBJ2-5	CASSLGTAQETQYF
TRBV30	TRBJ1-2	CAQTATRNYGYTF
TRBV2	TRBJ1-2	CASSEGGWGGYTF
TRBV7-9	TRBJ1-6	CASSLAAGNSPLHF
TRBV6-1	TRBJ1-4	CASSATQGSNEKLFF
TRBV28	TRBJ2-5	CASSPRSDEQETQYF
TRBV5-6	TRBJ2-7	CASSLGQSSEQYF
TRBV10-3	TRBJ2-5	CAISTTGGLETQYF
TRBV4-2	TRBJ2-1	CASSQDPGSGIDEQFF
TRBV5-6	TRBJ1-2	CASSPQGVDGYTF
TRBV19	TRBJ2-7	CARRLAGVYEQYF
TRBV9	TRBJ1-5	CASSARGSLNQPQHF
TRBV6-1	TRBJ2-3	CASSERAGGNF
TRBV7-6	TRBJ2-5	CASSPSGLETVETQYF
TRBV28	TRBJ2-5	CASVGRLQETQYF
TRBV27	TRBJ2-7	CASSLRTSETGRYEQYF
TRBV4-1	TRBJ1-2	CASSQDRDYGYTF
TRBV5-6	TRBJ2-5	CASSSGGYVQETQYF
TRBV30	TRBJ2-5	CARQTGERETQYF
TRBV18	TRBJ2-1	CASSQDRAGNEQFF
TRBV4-1	TRBJ2-1	CASSRSQGSYNEQFF
TRBV9	TRBJ1-1	CASSPGGETNTEAFF
TRBV4-3	TRBJ2-1	CASSQDPAGASNEQFF
TRBV5-1	TRBJ1-1	CASSLDRGPEAFF
TRBV5-1	TRBJ2-5	CASSFYSGRGGETQYF
TRBV6-4	TRBJ2-3	CASSGERAGTDTQYF
TRBV7-3	TRBJ2-2	CASSRLADTGELFF
TRBV7-9	TRBJ2-7	CASSLGQYLREQYF
TRBV6-1	TRBJ1-5	CASSDPGGNQPQHF
TRBV7-2	TRBJ2-7	CASSYHSGSPPYEQYF
TRBV13	TRBJ1-2	CASSLGGRHGYTF
TRBV7-2	TRBJ2-5	CASSEAPGTLGETQYF
TRBV7-8	TRBJ2-2	CASSLGTGLTGELFF
TRBV27	TRBJ2-1	CASSSTSGSPYNEQFF
TRBV27	TRBJ1-1	CASSLSTALRTEAFF
TRBV6-6	TRBJ1-1	CASSYLDMNTEAFF
TRBV5-6	TRBJ2-5	CASSLGRGWETQYF
TRBV28	TRBJ2-7	CASSGTGELYEQYF
TRBV14	TRBJ2-7	CASSQDLGTGDYEQYF
TRBV6-6	TRBJ2-1	CASSDRYNEQFF
TRBV6-1	TRBJ2-7	CASSARDNGYEQYF